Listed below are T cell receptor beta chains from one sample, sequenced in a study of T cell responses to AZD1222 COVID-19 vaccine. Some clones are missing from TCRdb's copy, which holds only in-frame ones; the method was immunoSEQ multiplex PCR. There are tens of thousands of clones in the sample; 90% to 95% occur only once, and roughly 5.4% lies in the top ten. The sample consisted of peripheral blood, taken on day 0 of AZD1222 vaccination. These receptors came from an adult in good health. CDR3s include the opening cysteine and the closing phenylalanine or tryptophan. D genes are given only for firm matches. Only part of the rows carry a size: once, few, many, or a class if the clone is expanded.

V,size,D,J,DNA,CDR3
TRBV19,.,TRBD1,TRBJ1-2,TGTGCCAGTAGTATTATCTCCTCCGGTATGGGGGACAGCCAACGATCTAACTATGGCTACACCTTC,CASSIISSGMGDSQRSNYGYTF
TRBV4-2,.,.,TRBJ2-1,TGTGCCAGCAGCCAAGGAGGGTACGACGCCTACAATGAGCAGTTCTTC,CASSQGGYDAYNEQFF
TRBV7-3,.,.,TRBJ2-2,TGTGCCAGCAGCTCGGAGGGGAGCGGGGAGCTGTTTTTT,CASSSEGSGELFF
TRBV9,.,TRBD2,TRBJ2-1,TGTGCCAGCAGCGTAGAGGTAGCGGGACGCTACAATGAGCAGTTCTTC,CASSVEVAGRYNEQFF
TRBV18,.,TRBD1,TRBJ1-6,TGTGCCAGCTCACCAGGGACAGGGGTTAATTCACCCCTCCACTTT,CASSPGTGVNSPLHF
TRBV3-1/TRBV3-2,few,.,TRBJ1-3,TGTGCCAGCAGTCGGACAGAGCCCACAACCATATATTTT,CASSRTEPTTIYF
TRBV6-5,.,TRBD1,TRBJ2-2,TGTGCCAGCAGTTCCCGGACAGGGGGGACCGGGGAGCTGTTTTTT,CASSSRTGGTGELFF
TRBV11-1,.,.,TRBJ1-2,TGTGCCAGCAGCCATCCCTTTGCGGGGGTATCGGGAGGCTACACCTTC,CASSHPFAGVSGGYTF
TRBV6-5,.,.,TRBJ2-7,TGTGCCAGCAGTTATGGGGGGGGCTATTGGGACGAGCAGTACTTC,CASSYGGGYWDEQYF
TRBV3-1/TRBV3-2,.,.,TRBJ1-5,TGTGCCAGCAGCCTTCAACCGGGGTATCAGCCCCAGCATTTT,CASSLQPGYQPQHF
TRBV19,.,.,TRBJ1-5,TGTGCCAGTACCAACCGGAGGCGGAATCAGCCCCAGCATTTT,CASTNRRRNQPQHF
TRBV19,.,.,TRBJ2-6,TGTGCCAGTAGTATAGATCGTGGAGGCTCTGGGGCCAACGTCCTGACTTTC,CASSIDRGGSGANVLTF
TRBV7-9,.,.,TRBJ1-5,TGTGCCAGCAGCGCTGCTAGGACTTTATATCAGCCCCAGCATTTT,CASSAARTLYQPQHF
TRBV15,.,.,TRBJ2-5,TGTGCCACCAGCAGAGATTTTAGGGCCGAGACCCAGTACTTC,CATSRDFRAETQYF
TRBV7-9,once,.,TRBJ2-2,TGTGCCAGCAGCGTCAACACCGGGGAGCTGTTTTTT,CASSVNTGELFF
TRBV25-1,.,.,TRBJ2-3,TGTGCCAGCACCGGACTCGCCACAGATACGCAGTATTTT,CASTGLATDTQYF
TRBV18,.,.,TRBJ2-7,TGTGCCAGCTCACCACAGCCGACAGCATACGACGAGCAGTACTTC,CASSPQPTAYDEQYF
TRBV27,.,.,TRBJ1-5,TGTGCCAGCAGTTTTACAGGGTTTGGCAATCAGCCCCAGCATTTT,CASSFTGFGNQPQHF
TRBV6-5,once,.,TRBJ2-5,TGTGCCAGCAGTTGGACTCAGGGGGAGACCCAGTACTTC,CASSWTQGETQYF
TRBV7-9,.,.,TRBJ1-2,TGTGCCAGCAGCTATTCTGACAGTACCCCCTATGGCTACACCTTC,CASSYSDSTPYGYTF
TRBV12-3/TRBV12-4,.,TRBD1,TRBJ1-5,TGTGCCAGCAGTTGGACAGGCCGTCAGCCCCAGCATTTT,CASSWTGRQPQHF
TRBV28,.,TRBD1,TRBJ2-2,TGTGCCAGCAGCCTCCTGTCCGGGACAGGGAATACCGGGGAGCTGTTTTTT,CASSLLSGTGNTGELFF